Below are 17 T cell receptor beta chains sequenced from a single sample in a study of blood T cell repertoires in COVID-19. Clones were read by immunoSEQ multiplex PCR, and TCRdb kept only the in-frame ones, dropping some. The top ten clones hold nearly 15% of a sample with 120,000 to 150,000 clones, approximately 82% of them seen once. Sequencing was performed on peripheral blood. These TCRs come from a human donor with acute or convalescent COVID-19. The donor label of this sample is uncertain.

This clone was recorded a few times. The chain joins TRBV3-1 (or the pseudogene TRBV3-2) to TRBJ1-2; D unresolved. Trimming stripped 1 base from V and 9 bases from J, with 6 bases between. Germline CDR1 LGHDT, CDR2 YNNKEL (reference sequence). This CDR3 contains 11 residues. CDR3 region: CASSQGGSYTF. In DNA form, the CDR3 reads TGTGCCAGCAGCCAAGGAGGTAGCTACACCTTC.

The rearrangement uses TRBV5-1 and TRBJ1-4, with 8 bases fitting TRBD1. This CDR3 is 17 amino acids long. Per the germline V gene, CDR1 is SGHRS and CDR2 is YFSETQ. The trim removed 0 bases at V and 6 bases at J, leaving 10 bases unmatched. CDR3 nucleotides: TGCGCCAGCAGCTTGGCCCCAGGGACAGGCACTCATGAAAAACTGTTTTTT. Translating gives CASSLAPGTGTHEKLFF.

This clone has just one count. The CDR3 coding sequence is TGCGCCAGCAGCTTAAACCAGGGGCGAGTATCTGAAGCTTTCTTT. Its translation is CASSLNQGRVSEAFF. The chain has TRBV5-1 and TRBJ1-1; TRBD1 might be the D (6 bases). Germline loops: CDR1 SGHRS, CDR2 YFSETQ. The CDR3 runs to 15 residues. Trimming left V 2 bases short and J 6 bases short, with 17 bases between.

The chain is built from TRBV5-1 and TRBJ1-2; D is perhaps TRBD1 (6 bases). The CDR3 length is 12 residues. Deletions cut 3 bases from V and 5 bases from J, with 8 bases between. Germline V gene sequence: CDR1 SGHRS, CDR2 YFSETQ. CDR3 nucleotide sequence: TGCGCCAGCAGCTCAGGGGAGTATGGCTACACCTTC. Its translation is CASSSGEYGYTF.

CDR3 residues: CASSSGSGGYTDTQYF. The CDR3 DNA reads as TGCGCCAGCAGCTCGGGGAGCGGGGGCTACACAGATACGCAGTATTTT. The V gene is TRBV5-1, the J gene TRBJ2-3, with TRBD2 identical over 8 bases. The V gene's germline CDR1 is SGHRS and CDR2 YFSETQ. The CDR3 is 16 amino acids. V was pared by 3 bases and J by 2 bases, with 8 bases of the junction left unmatched.

The chain links TRBV13 to TRBJ1-2; D is ambiguous. The length of the CDR3 is 12 residues. V was pared by 3 bases and J by 1 base, with 3 bases between. CDR1 is PRHDT and CDR2 is FYEKMQ in the germline V gene (reference sequence). CDR3 protein: CASSFINYGYTF. The CDR3 DNA sequence: TGTGCCAGCAGCTTCATTAACTATGGCTACACCTTC. Complete variable domain (other parts from reference TRBV13 and TRBJ1-2): AAGVIQSPRHLIKEKRETATLKCYPIPRHDTVYWYQQGPGQDPQFLISFYEKMQSDKGSIPDRFSAQQFSDYHSELNMSSLELGDSALYFCASSFINYGYTFGSGTRLTVV.

The CDR3: CASSLFGRGYGGDTQYF. The CDR3 DNA reads TGTGCCAGCAGCTTATTTGGTCGGGGGTACGGAGGGGATACGCAGTATTTT. V gene TRBV7-2 combines with J gene TRBJ2-3, with TRBD2 as a possible D gene (6 bases). Per germline, CDR1 SGHTA and CDR2 FQGNSA. The V end was cut by 2 bases, the J end by 6 bases, with 21 bases between. This CDR3 has 17 amino acids.

The chain recombines TRBV7-9 with TRBJ1-6; 8 bases align to TRBD1. The germline V gene has CDR1 SEHNR and CDR2 FQNEAQ (reference sequence). Trimming removed 2 bases from V and 10 bases from J; junction bases left unmatched: 7. The CDR3 has 15 residues. CDR3 region: CASSLQTGAQSPLHF. The CDR3, as DNA: TGTGCCAGCAGCTTACAGACAGGGGCCCAATCACCCCTCCACTTT.

V usage is TRBV6-5 and J usage is TRBJ2-2; 7 bases agree with TRBD1. Germline CDR1 reads MNHEY; CDR2 reads SVGAGI. Unmatched junction bases numbered 3, after V lost 5 bases and J lost 3 bases. The CDR3 has 14 residues. Here the CDR3 reads CASSPTGDTGELFF. In DNA, the CDR3 is TGTGCCAGCAGTCCAACAGGGGACACCGGGGAGCTGTTTTTT.

V usage is TRBV4-2 and J usage is TRBJ2-3, with D perhaps TRBD1 (5 bases). This CDR3 is 17 amino acids long. The germline gives CDR1 LGHNA, CDR2 YNFKEQ. The V end lost 0 bases, the J end lost 1 base, and 14 bases lay between the germline ends. The CDR3: CASSQDVGARGTDTQYF. In DNA form, the CDR3 reads TGTGCCAGCAGCCAAGATGTTGGGGCGCGAGGCACAGATACGCAGTATTTT.

The sample holds one count of this clone. V gene TRBV19 combines with J gene TRBJ1-1; a weak D match, TRBD1 (6 bases). V lost 7 bases and J lost 1, with 19 bases in between. Germline V gene lookup returns CDR1 LNHDA and CDR2 SQIVND (reference sequence). The CDR3 runs to 16 residues. The CDR3 is CASTPPWGGGNTEAFF. The CDR3 DNA reads as TGTGCCAGTACACCCCCCTGGGGAGGGGGGAACACTGAAGCTTTCTTT.

The chain has TRBV13 and TRBJ2-1, with D perhaps TRBD1 (7 bases). CDR3 length: 12 residues. V gave up 5 bases and J gave up 7 bases, with 9 bases separating them. The germline V gene has CDR1 PRHDT and CDR2 FYEKMQ (reference sequence). The DNA for the CDR3 is TGTGCCAGCAGCCAGGGGGGAAATGAGCAGTTCTTC. As protein: CASSQGGNEQFF.

This clone came up a few times. The gene calls are TRBV15 and TRBJ1-2, with D hard to call. Germline CDR1 is LNHNV and CDR2 is YYDKDF (reference sequence). The V end lost 9 bases, the J end lost 4 bases, and 18 bases lay between the germline ends. This CDR3 is built from 14 residues. The CDR3 DNA sequence: TGTGCCACGGACGCCGGGGTGGGGTTCTATGGCTACACCTTC. It translates to CATDAGVGFYGYTF.

The chain joins TRBV6-6 to TRBJ1-5, with D perhaps TRBD1 (6 bases). Germline values: CDR1 MNHNY, CDR2 SVGAGI (reference sequence). V was cut by 8 bases and J by 5 bases, with 13 bases left in between. CDR3 size: 13 residues. The CDR3 sequence: CASGDRSDQPQHF. The CDR3, as DNA: TGTGCCAGCGGTGACAGGAGTGATCAGCCCCAGCATTTT.

V gene TRBV7-3 combines with J gene TRBJ2-2; weak D call: TRBD2 (5 bases). The CDR3 extends over 15 amino acids. Germline V lookup: CDR1 SGHTA, CDR2 FQGTGA. With 1 base removed from V and 5 bases from J, the gap between germline ends came to 11 bases. In nucleotides, the CDR3 is TGTGCCAGCAGCTTAAACAGCCCGGGGACCGGGGAGCTGTTTTTT. Its translation is CASSLNSPGTGELFF.

The chain is built from TRBV4-2 and TRBJ2-2; TRBD2 agrees at 8 bases. V gave up 1 base and J gave up 0 bases; unmatched junction bases: 7. CDR3 length equals 18 residues. The V gene's germline CDR1 is LGHNA and CDR2 YNFKEQ. CDR3 residues: CASSQAGAGGANTGELFF. The CDR3 DNA is TGTGCCAGCAGCCAAGCGGGGGCGGGGGGAGCGAACACCGGGGAGCTGTTTTTT.

The chain employs TRBV7-2 and TRBJ2-7, with no clear D. Germline CDR1 is SGHTA and CDR2 is FQGNSA. The CDR3 runs to 13 residues. Deletions cut 5 bases from V and 2 bases from J, with 10 bases between. The CDR3 DNA reads as TGTGCCAGCAGCCCCCGTAGCCCCTACGAGCAGTACTTC. Residues: CASSPRSPYEQYF.